The 3 T cell receptor beta chains presented below share a single source sample, sequenced in a study of PD-1 blockade in mismatch repair-deficient tumors. Assay: immunoSEQ multiplex PCR; the TCRdb copy retains only in-frame clones and omits some. Of 30,000 to 45,000 clones in the sample, around 80% are singletons; the top ten hold 0.9% to 1.2%. Sequenced material: PBMCs, taken 38 weeks after starting pembrolizumab. The receptors derive from an adult with mismatch repair-deficient cancer.

This rearrangement joins TRBV27 to TRBJ2-1, with TRBD1 as a possible D gene (7 bases). Germline CDR1 is MNHEY and CDR2 is SMNVEV (reference sequence). The germline V and J ends were trimmed by 3 bases and 6 bases, with 21 bases remaining between them. The CDR3 is made up of 17 amino acids. The CDR3 coding sequence is TGTGCCAGCAGTTTTTTTCTTGGCGGGACAGAAGTCAATGAGCAGTTCTTC. Translated: CASSFFLGGTEVNEQFF.

The table lists this clone with a count of one. This chain uses TRBV28 with TRBJ2-4, with 7 positions matching TRBD1. Germline CDR1 is MDHEN and CDR2 is SYDVKM. The CDR3 is made up of 15 amino acids. The V gene end was trimmed by 6 bases and the J gene end by 0 bases; junction bases not matched to a gene: 5. Here the CDR3 DNA reads TGTGCCAGCAGCGGACAGGCTTTAGCCAAAAACATTCAGTACTTC. Residues: CASSGQALAKNIQYF.

This clone has more than one count but fewer than ten. This chain connects TRBV27 to TRBJ2-7; the D gene is possibly TRBD1 (6 bases). Germline values: CDR1 MNHEY, CDR2 SMNVEV (reference sequence). CDR3 size: 15 residues. The V and J ends lost 6 bases and 1 base respectively, with 16 bases between them. CDR3 sequence reads: CASSPAGTPSYEQYF. In DNA, the CDR3 is TGTGCCAGCAGCCCCGCCGGGACACCTTCCTACGAGCAGTACTTC.